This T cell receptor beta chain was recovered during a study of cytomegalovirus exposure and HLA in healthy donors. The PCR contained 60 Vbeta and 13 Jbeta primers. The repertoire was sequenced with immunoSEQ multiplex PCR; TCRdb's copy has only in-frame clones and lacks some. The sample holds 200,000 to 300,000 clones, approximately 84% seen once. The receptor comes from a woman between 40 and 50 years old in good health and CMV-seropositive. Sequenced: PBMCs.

The CDR3 sequence: CASSWTGPNTEAFF. CDR3 nucleotides: TGTGCCAGCAGCTGGACAGGACCGAACACTGAAGCTTTCTTT. The chain links TRBV7-2 to TRBJ1-1; 7 nucleotides line up with TRBD1. With V trimmed by 4 bases and J by 1 base, 3 bases remained unmatched. CDR1 SGHTA and CDR2 FQGNSA come from the germline V gene. The CDR3 is made up of 14 amino acids.